The rows below give T cell receptor beta chains drawn from one sample of a study of T cell responses to AZD1222 COVID-19 vaccine. The method was immunoSEQ multiplex PCR; TCRdb's version includes in-frame clones alone and lacks a portion of them. The table lists some 150,000 clones, more than 90% of them singletons. Sequencing used peripheral blood, obtained on day 0 of AZD1222 vaccination. The receptors originated from an adult in good health. CDR3s include the opening cysteine and the closing phenylalanine or tryptophan.

v_call cdr3_aa
TRBV5-1 CASRRTGGDTGELFF
TRBV10-2 CASSEGEANQPQHF
TRBV12-3/TRBV12-4 CASSLTGNTEAFF
TRBV7-6 CASSLEAGPNEKLFF
TRBV30 CAWSVPGGAGYTF
TRBV2 CASSVLGAKNIQYF
TRBV5-4 CASSLGGQINQPQHF
TRBV10-3 CAISERTSGRIDTQYF
TRBV5-1 CASGAAGAPGGAQYF
TRBV2 CASSEVGFFTYEQYF
TRBV9 CASSVGEGWAPEAFF
TRBV29-1 CSVDRVPGANYGYTF
TRBV5-8 CASSLVRRKYNEQFF
TRBV18 CASSPRTVSVAGNTIYF
TRBV6-1 CASSAFPLAGSRSYNEQFF